This T cell receptor (beta chain) was documented in a study of cytomegalovirus exposure and HLA in healthy donors (TCRdb year 2017). Study-wide context: An earlier analysis of several hundred of the donors reported approximately 290 Gb of sequence data and around 110 million unique TCR beta sequences from 190 million or so T cells. An early release covering about 600 HLA-typed donors comprised around 300 gigabases of sequencing data and around 85 million unique TCR sequences. Among the roughly 370 genotyped donors, 75% to 90% belonged to the genetic ancestry cluster associated with self-reported Caucasian donors. The aim of the study was to test whether cataloging public T cell receptors could identify signatures of past pathogen exposure. The study profiled the T cell repertoires of 550 to 700 subjects by immunosequencing and related them to cytomegalovirus serostatus. Along with the roughly 670-subject first cohort, a separate validation cohort of more than 90 different subjects was used. The study combined high-throughput TCR immunosequencing, statistical association of individual TCRs with disease status, and machine learning to predict cytomegalovirus infection status. To study patterns of TCR occurrence, a later analysis re-analyzed previously published TCR beta repertoires from several hundred donors and added high-resolution HLA genotyping. Rather than using new phenotypic data, the later analysis identified candidate immune exposures from TCR beta sequences and from how often those sequences occurred across donors. To decide whether each TCR beta V gene segment behaved as functional or pseudogenic, an earlier analysis of some 580 of the donors relied on high-throughput TCR beta sequencing. Donor age, sex, ethnicity and CMV serostatus were compiled alongside the repertoire data. Genome-wide SNP genotypes for about 60% of the roughly 670 donors were used in a later genetic analysis, which treated that subset as a discovery cohort. All discovery cohort repertoires had been generated on a single sequencing platform. HLA typing covered class I and class II loci at four-digit resolution. The number of donors typed differed by locus, with about 629-640 for A, B, C, DRB1 and DQB1, 522 for DQA1, about 610 for DPA1, and around 450 for DPB1. Several DR-DQ haplotypes were handled as single units for association and clustering, since linkage in the cohort was strong. Among some 400 genotyped donors of the cohort, an average of about 220,000 unique TCR beta nucleotide sequences was sequenced per donor, of which 15% to 20% were non-productive. Overall results and qualifications from the work: A later analysis found that TCR association rates varied across HLA loci, with DRB1 alleles showing the most associated TCRs and HLA-C alleles the fewest. In vitro tests confirmed that a few of the cytomegalovirus-associated TCR beta chains recognize cytomegalovirus antigens. Because HLA typing was missing for some donors at each locus, association tests included only the typed subset. The study gave a list of 150 to 200 TCR beta chains associated with cytomegalovirus. At a false discovery rate of 0.05, a later analysis linked about 16,000 TCR beta sequences to specific HLA alleles. In a later analysis, several top co-occurrence clusters were reported to appear linked to parvovirus B19, influenza, CMV and Epstein-Barr virus. CMV serostatus was the only immune exposure information available for the cohort. A further reported finding was that TCR beta sequences accurately predicted the HLA-A and HLA-B alleles for most subjects in the first cohort. A later genetic analysis associated a missense DCLRE1C variant with V-gene and J-gene trimming of TCR beta chains, and an independent cohort replicated the association. When HLA alleles, especially DR and DQ, strongly co-occurred, attributing TCR associations to individual alleles was difficult. Linkage disequilibrium might explain the correlated functional status among segregating V segments, but an unknown experimental factor could not be excluded. Roughly uniform sequencing depth across donors was assumed in presence/absence analyses, although this assumption may not hold. The classifier was reported to diagnose cytomegalovirus status with high specificity and sensitivity in both the original cohort and the validation cohort. Across donors, most TCR sequences were observed very rarely, whereas some public TCRs were present in many individuals. A cluster of highly shared sequence variants was judged likely to be a technical artifact of the sequencing pipeline. The authors suggested that the approach could potentially be generalized to other disease states and immunological phenotypes. In a later analysis, HLA-associated TCR beta chains were found to be more clonally expanded and to have lower generation probabilities than equally common non-associated chains. Compared with the approximately 700-donor mean, donors in an Asian-associated ancestry cluster had fewer N-insertions in productive TCRs, according to a later genetic analysis. In an earlier analysis of approximately 590 of the donors, most TCR beta V segments were observed in productive rearrangements about 87% or about 30% of the time, broadly matching IMGT annotations. Most CMV-associated TCR beta chains appeared to be HLA-restricted in a later analysis, and the HLA associations seemed to be driven largely by CMV exposure. Some IMGT-functional V segments, including TRBV6-2 and TRBV6-3, could not be told apart with the 87-base-pair reads, so those segments were excluded. The cohort was sequenced for TCR beta chains only, and without alpha or paired-chain data the features that could be detected were limited. Because counts were too low, about 15 rarely observed V segments, including chromosome 9 orphons, were left out of the earlier analysis of about 620 of the donors.

V is cut back by 3 bases and J by 4 bases, with 8 bases in the junction unmatched. The CDR3, from cysteine to phenylalanine, totals 15 residues. Kept here is only the CDR3 DNA, which spans 45 bases and is read in frame from base 1. CDR1 and CDR2 are drawn from the germline V gene: ENHRY, SYGVKD. The cohort was made up of 666 healthy bone marrow donors. At the time of sampling, every cohort member was nominally healthy, though immune exposures that went unrecorded were likely present. The donor tested CMV seronegative and was one of the 352 seronegative cohort members. Every donor gave a peripheral blood sample, and the peripheral blood mononuclear cells from that sample were used for TCR beta sequencing. Genomic DNA extraction from the blood cell samples was performed with the Qiagen DNeasy Blood Extraction Kit. The library was obtained by the immunoSEQ multiplex PCR assay. The multiplex PCR relied on a mix of 60 forward primers for TCR Vbeta segments and 13 reverse primers for TCR Jbeta segments. A multiplex PCR assay on genomic DNA amplified the CDR3 region of rearranged TCR beta genes. Amplified TCR beta libraries were sequenced as 87-base-pair reads on the Illumina HiSeq System. Regarding the original processing steps: Across the 600 to 700 repertoires, a later analysis counted tens of millions of unique TCR beta chains, roughly 11 million of which were shared by at least two donors. Raw reads were error-corrected and collapsed into unique sequences with a nearest-neighbor algorithm that merged closely related sequences to remove PCR and sequencing errors. V, D and J gene segments were assigned by aligning CDR3 sequences to IMGT reference sequences. For a sequence to be retained, a match of at least six nucleotides to both a V gene segment and a J gene segment was required. Rearrangements were called productive when the CDR3 lacked stop codons and stayed in frame with V and J; all others were non-productive. CDR3 was defined according to IMGT convention as the region running from the second conserved V-encoded cysteine to the conserved J-encoded phenylalanine. In an earlier analysis of around 600 of the donors, sequences lacking an unambiguous match to a single V gene segment were excluded. An earlier analysis of 500 to 700 of the donors classified V segments as functional when productive rearrangements were above 56.7% and as segregating when the standard deviation between donors was above 5%. A statistical classification framework was built for diagnosing cytomegalovirus status from the catalog of TCR beta chain sequences. V and J gene assignment, in a later analysis, came from comparing TCR nucleotide sequences with IMGT/GENE-DB human TR gene sequences. Using the TCRdist pipeline, a later analysis assigned CDR3 sequences along with most-parsimonious VDJ recombination scenarios. In a later analysis, each TCR beta chain was defined by its CDR3 amino acid sequence together with its V-gene family, and reads without a unique V-gene family were excluded. As a way to deal with suspected cross-contamination and a sequencing artifact, a later analysis dropped over 550 nucleotide sequences that were highly shared and had low generation probability. A later analysis calculated a clonal expansion index for each public chain from normalized within-repertoire ranks of inferred template counts. A later analysis computed generation probabilities with a VDJ recombination model fitted to out-of-frame rearrangements, and checked the results against IGoR. Hypergeometric tests were used in a later analysis to score TCR-TCR, TCR-HLA and TCR-CMV co-occurrence, with a repertoire-size bias correction applied to the TCR pairs. To estimate false discovery rates, a later analysis permuted the HLA or CMV assignments 20 times. In a later analysis, co-occurring TCRs were grouped using DBSCAN, and TCRdist sequence similarity was added for clustering within HLA-allele-positive subsets. For co-occurrence clustering, repertoires with fewer than 30,000 or more than 120,000 public chains were excluded, along with roughly five repertoires with anomalous nucleotide sharing. TCRdb holds this immuneACCESS table with in-frame rearrangements only. Some clones are missing; in checked studies, unresolved V genes explain under half, and the rest has no known cause. V and J calls and clone size are copied from that table; D and trimming were computed from the DNA. This sample lists 120,000 to 150,000 clones; 73% were detected once. 1.6% of the sample is held by the ten biggest clonotypes.

The table lists this clone with a few counts. No antigen is known for it. No much larger clone exists at a distance of one base, and base qualities are not known. The sample taken for sequencing was PBMCs. This TCR came from a woman aged 18-35 years in good health and CMV-seronegative. The V and J genes are TRBV10-3 and TRBJ1-1, with TRBD1 identical over 7 junction bases. The DNA sequence reads TGTGCCATCAGTGACATGACAGGGAGGAGCACTGAAGCTTTCTTT. It codes for CAISDMTGRSTEAFF.